This T cell receptor beta chain was recovered during a study of vaccination effects on CD4 cells after COVID-19. Study-wide results and caveats: Whether induced by infection or by vaccine, clones showed marked clonal contraction late after vaccination. Within healthy vaccinees, only 1 of 255 vaccine-induced clones displayed cross-reactivity with common cold coronaviruses.

Germline-derived CDR1 and CDR2 are MNHEY and SMNVEV (reference sequence). The CDR3 is made up of 14 amino acids. With 7 bases clipped from V and 1 base from J, the junction kept 6 bases outside the gene matches. Concerning this clone: Its antigen is currently unknown.

Sequenced by immunoSEQ multiplex PCR; TCRdb stores in-frame clones only, minus some. The repertoire has roughly 53,000 clones, more than 70% of them found once; the top ten carry over 5%. ViraFEST assay sequencing came after antigen-specific CD4+ T cells were expanded with viral peptide pools. Subsequent to a culture period of about nine days, CD4+ T cells were isolated. Neither prior SARS-CoV-2 infection nor positive nucleocapsid antibodies were present in the vaccine recipients. The researchers cultured 1.9 million or so PBMC per well with 8 to 10 IU/ml IL-2 and roughly 9.4 ug/ml peptides. This receptor was obtained from a human donor who received a COVID-19 vaccine. The sample consisted of CD4+ T cells from PBMCs cultured with HCoV-OC43 spike peptides, taken before COVID-19 vaccination. Subset reported: HCoV-OC43 spike overlapping peptide pool stimulation. This chain links TRBV27 with TRBJ1-1; 7 bases fit TRBD1. The CDR3 loop is CASKAGGRNTEAFF. The CDR3 DNA is TGTGCCAGCAAAGCAGGGGGAAGGAACACTGAAGCTTTCTTT.